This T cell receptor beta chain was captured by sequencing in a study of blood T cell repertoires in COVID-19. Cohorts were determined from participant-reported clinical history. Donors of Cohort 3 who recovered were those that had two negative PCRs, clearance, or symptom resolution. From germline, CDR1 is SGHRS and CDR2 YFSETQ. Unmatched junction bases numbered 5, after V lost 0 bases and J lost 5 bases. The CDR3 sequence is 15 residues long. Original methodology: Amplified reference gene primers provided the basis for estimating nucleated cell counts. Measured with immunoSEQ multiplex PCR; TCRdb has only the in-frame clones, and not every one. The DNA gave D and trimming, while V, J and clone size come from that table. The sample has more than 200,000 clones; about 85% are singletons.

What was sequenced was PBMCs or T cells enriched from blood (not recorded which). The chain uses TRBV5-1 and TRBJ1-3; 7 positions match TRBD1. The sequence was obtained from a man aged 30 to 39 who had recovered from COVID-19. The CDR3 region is CASSLGDRDRNTIYF. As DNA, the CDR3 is TGCGCCAGCAGCTTGGGAGACAGGGATAGAAACACCATATATTTT.